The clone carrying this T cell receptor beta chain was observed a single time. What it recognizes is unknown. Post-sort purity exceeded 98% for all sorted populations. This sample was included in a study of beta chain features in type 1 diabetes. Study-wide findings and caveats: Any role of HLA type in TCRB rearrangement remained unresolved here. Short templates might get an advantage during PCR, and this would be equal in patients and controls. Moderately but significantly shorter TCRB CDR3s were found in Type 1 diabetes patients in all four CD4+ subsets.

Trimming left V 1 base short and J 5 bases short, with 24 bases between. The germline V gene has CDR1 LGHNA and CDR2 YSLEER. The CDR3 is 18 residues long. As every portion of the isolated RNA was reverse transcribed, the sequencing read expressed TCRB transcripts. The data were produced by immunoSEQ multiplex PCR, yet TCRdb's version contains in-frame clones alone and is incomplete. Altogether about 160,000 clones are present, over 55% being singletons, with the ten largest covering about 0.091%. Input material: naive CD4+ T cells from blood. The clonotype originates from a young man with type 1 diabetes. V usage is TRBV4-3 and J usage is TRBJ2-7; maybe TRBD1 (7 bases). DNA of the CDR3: TGCGCCAGCAGCCAAGCTAACCGCGTCGGCACAGGGGAGGACGAGCAGTACTTC. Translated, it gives CASSQANRVGTGEDEQYF.